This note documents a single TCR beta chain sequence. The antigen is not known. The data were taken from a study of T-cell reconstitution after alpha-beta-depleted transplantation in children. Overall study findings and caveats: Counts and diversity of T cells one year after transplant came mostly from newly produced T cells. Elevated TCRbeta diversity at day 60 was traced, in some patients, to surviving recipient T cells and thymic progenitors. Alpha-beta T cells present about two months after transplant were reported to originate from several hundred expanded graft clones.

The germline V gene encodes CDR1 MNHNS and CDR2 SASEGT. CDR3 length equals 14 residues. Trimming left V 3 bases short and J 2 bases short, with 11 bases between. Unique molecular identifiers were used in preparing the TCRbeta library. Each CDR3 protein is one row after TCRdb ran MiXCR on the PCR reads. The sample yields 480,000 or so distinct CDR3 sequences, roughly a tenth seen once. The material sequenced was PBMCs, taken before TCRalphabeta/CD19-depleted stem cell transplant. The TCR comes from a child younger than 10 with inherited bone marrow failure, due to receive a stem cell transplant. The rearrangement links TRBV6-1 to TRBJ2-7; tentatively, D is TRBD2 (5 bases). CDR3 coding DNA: TGTGCCAGCAGTGACAGGAGGATCACCTACGAGCAGTACTTC. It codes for CASSDRRITYEQYF.